This T cell receptor beta chain was captured in a study of shared clonotypes between healthy human individuals. Overall study context: Three plates each covered CD4 naive and memory; CD8 naive two, CD8 memory one. Findings and limits, study-wide: Clonotype sharing among the donors was expected to vary with sequencing depth.

A remark on this clone: Its target is unknown.

The sorted-subset replicate PCRs were given 150 to 200 ng DNA, which is tens of thousands of T cell genomes. The repertoire was sequenced with immunoSEQ multiplex PCR; TCRdb's copy has only in-frame clones and lacks some. The sample records over 2 million clones, roughly 90% being singletons. This CDR3 region has 15 residues. Trimming cost V 0 bases and J 6 bases, with 13 bases left between them. Germline V gives CDR1 SGDLS, CDR2 YYNGEE. This chain uses TRBV9 with TRBJ2-1, with a tentative D call TRBD1 (7 bases). Sequencing was done on a sample of naive CD4+ T cells from PBMCs. Documented subset: CD45RA+ positively selected. This sequence was found in a man aged 18 to 35 in good health. Some clones in this sample may be carry-over from other donors' samples. The CDR3 region has the DNA TGTGCCAGCAGCGTAGGGAGGGACAGAGTCAATGAGCAGTTCTTC. It translates to CASSVGRDRVNEQFF.